The entry below gives a single TCR beta chain sequence along with its context. Antigen unknown. V shed 7 bases and J shed 0 bases, with 11 bases lying between them. Looked up from germline, CDR1 is WSHSY and CDR2 is SAAADI. This CDR3 has 14 amino acids. This entry comes from a study of response to subunit inactivated influenza vaccine. Regarding the study as a whole: Each seasonal influenza vaccination, the authors suggested, recruits few new T cells.

TCRdb ran MiXCR on the RT-PCR reads and lists one entry per CDR3 protein. The sample lists more than 700,000 distinct CDR3 sequences; 21% were seen once. The receptor's source is a man aged 50 or older who received an inactivated influenza vaccine. The chain links TRBV10-2 to TRBJ2-3; D gene uncertain. The source material was PBMCs from blood, sampled about 5 days after vaccination. In DNA, the CDR3 is TGCGCCAGCACCTTTACAGCCAGCACAGATACGCAGTATTTT. It is translated as CASTFTASTDTQYF.